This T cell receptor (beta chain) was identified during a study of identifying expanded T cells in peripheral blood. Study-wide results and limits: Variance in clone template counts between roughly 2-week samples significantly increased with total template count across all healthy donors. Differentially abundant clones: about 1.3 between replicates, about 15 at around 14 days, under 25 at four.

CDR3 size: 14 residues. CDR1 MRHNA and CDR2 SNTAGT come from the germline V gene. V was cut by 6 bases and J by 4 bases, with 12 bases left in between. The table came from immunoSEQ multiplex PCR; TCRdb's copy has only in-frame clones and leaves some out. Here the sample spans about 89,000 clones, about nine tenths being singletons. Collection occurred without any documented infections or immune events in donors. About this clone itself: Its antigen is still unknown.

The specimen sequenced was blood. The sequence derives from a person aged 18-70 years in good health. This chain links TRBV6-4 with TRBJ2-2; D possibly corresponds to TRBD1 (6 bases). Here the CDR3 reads CASSKTGSTGELFF. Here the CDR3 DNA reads TGTGCCAGCAGCAAAACAGGGAGCACCGGGGAGCTGTTTTTT.